This T cell receptor beta chain emerged from a study of early T cells in non-severe SARS-CoV-2 infection. TCRdb called the 5' RACE reads again in MiXCR, with one record for every CDR3 protein. The sample lists some 80,000 distinct CDR3 sequences, about 5% occurring once. The table lists this clonotype with a few counts. This clonotype was obtained from an adult who was a healthcare worker with PCR-confirmed SARS-CoV-2 infection or an uninfected control (not recorded which). Sequencing was performed on whole blood, taken at baseline.

CDR3 protein: CATSDAWGKSTDTQYF. In nucleotides, the CDR3 is TGTGCCACCAGTGACGCCTGGGGTAAGAGCACAGATACGCAGTATTTT. The chain is built from TRBV24-1 and TRBJ2-3; D gene ambiguous. The length of the CDR3 is 16 residues. The V and J ends lost 4 bases and 0 bases respectively, with 13 bases between them. Germline CDR1 reads KGHDR; CDR2 reads SFDVKD.